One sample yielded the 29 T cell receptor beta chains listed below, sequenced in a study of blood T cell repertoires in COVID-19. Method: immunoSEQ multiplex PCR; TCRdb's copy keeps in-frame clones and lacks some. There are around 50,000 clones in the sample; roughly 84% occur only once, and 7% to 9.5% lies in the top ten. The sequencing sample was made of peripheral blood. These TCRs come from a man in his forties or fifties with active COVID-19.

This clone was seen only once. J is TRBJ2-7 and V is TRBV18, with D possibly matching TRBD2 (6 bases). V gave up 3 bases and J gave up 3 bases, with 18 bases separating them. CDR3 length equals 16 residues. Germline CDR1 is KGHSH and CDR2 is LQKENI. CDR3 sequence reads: CASSPSYGGQSYEQYF. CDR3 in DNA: TGTGCCAGCTCACCGTCCTACGGGGGTCAAAGCTACGAGCAGTACTTC. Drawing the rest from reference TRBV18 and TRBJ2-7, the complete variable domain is NAGVMQNPRHLVRRRGQEARLRCSPMKGHSHVYWYRQLPEEGLKFMVYLQKENIIDESGMPKERFSAEFPKEGPSILRIQQVVRGDSAAYFCASSPSYGGQSYEQYFGPGTRLTVT.

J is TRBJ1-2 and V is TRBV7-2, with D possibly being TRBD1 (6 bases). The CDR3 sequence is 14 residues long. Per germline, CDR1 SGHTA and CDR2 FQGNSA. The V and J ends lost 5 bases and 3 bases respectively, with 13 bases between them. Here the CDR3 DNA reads TGTGCCAGCAGCGTACCACAGGGTGACTATGGCTACACCTTC. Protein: CASSVPQGDYGYTF.

CDR3 nucleotide sequence: TGCGCCAGCAGCTTGGACAGGGGGGCGGACGAGCAGTACTTC. Residues: CASSLDRGADEQYF. The V call is TRBV5-1, the J call TRBJ2-7; 8 bases map to TRBD1. Germline V gene data show CDR1 as SGHRS and CDR2 as YFSETQ. The CDR3 sequence is 14 residues long. The ends lost 0 bases at V and 5 bases at J; junction bases unmatched: 4. Drawing the rest from reference TRBV5-1 and TRBJ2-7, the complete variable domain is KAGVTQTPRYLIKTRGQQVTLSCSPISGHRSVSWYQQTPGQGLQFLFEYFSETQRNKGNFPGRFSGRQFSNSRSEMNVSTLELGDSALYLCASSLDRGADEQYFGPGTRLTVT.

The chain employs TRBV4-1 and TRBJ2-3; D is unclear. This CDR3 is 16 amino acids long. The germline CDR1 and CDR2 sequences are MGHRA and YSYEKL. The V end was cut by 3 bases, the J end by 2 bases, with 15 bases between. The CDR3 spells CASSHTPSDATDTQYF. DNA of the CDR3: TGCGCCAGCAGCCACACTCCCTCCGATGCCACAGATACGCAGTATTTT.

The CDR3 loop is CASGLDSPVEPPRTDTQYF. CDR3 bases: TGTGCTAGTGGTTTGGACAGTCCAGTTGAGCCGCCGAGAACAGATACGCAGTATTTT. The chain links TRBV12-5 to TRBJ2-3; D uncertain. CDR1 is LGHNT, CDR2 FRNRAP, per germline. This CDR3 region has 19 residues. V was shortened by 1 base and J by 3 bases, with 23 bases between the two germline ends.

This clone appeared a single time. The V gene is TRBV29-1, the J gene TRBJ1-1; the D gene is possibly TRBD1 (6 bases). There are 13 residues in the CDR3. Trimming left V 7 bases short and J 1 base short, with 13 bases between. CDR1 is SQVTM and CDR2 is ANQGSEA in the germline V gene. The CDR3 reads CSGLRQANTEAFF. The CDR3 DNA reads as TGCAGCGGGTTACGACAGGCGAACACTGAAGCTTTCTTT.

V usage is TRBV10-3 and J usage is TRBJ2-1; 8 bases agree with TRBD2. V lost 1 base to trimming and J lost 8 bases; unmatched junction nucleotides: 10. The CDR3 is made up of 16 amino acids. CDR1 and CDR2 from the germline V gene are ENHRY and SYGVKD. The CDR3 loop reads CAISEWSGSLPDEQFF. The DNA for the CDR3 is TGTGCCATCAGTGAGTGGAGCGGGAGTTTACCAGATGAGCAGTTCTTC.

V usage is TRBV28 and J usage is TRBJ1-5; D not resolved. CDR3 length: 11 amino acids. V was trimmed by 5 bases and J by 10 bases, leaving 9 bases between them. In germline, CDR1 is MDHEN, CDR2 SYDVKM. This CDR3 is CASSAPRPQHF. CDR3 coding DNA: TGTGCCAGCAGTGCGCCCCGACCCCAGCATTTT.

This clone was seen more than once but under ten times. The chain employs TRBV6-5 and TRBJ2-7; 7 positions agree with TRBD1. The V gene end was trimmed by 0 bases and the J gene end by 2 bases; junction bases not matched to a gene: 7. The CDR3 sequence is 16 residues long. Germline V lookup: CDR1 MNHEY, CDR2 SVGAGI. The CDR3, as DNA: TGTGCCAGCAGTTACTCGAGTAACAGGGGAACCTACGAGCAGTACTTC. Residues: CASSYSSNRGTYEQYF.

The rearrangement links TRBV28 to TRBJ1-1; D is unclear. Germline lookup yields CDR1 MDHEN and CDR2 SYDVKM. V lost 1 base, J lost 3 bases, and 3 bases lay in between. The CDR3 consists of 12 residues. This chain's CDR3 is CASSLSYTEAFF. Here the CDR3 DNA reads TGTGCCAGCAGTTTATCGTACACTGAAGCTTTCTTT.

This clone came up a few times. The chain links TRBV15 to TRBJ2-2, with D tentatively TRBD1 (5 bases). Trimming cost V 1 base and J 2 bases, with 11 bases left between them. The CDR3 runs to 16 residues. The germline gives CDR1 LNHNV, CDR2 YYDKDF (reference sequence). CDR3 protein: CATSRAFQGNTGELFF. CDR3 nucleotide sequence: TGTGCCACCAGCAGAGCGTTCCAGGGAAACACCGGGGAGCTGTTTTTT.

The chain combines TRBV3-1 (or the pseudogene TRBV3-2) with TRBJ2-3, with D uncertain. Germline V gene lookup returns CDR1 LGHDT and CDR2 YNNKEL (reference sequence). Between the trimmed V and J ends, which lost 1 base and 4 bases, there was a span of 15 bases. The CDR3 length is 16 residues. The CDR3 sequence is CASSQGAGRTSDTQYF. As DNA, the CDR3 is TGTGCCAGCAGCCAAGGGGCCGGCCGCACGTCAGATACGCAGTATTTT.

CDR3 region: CASSLVRTSGSHEQYF. In nucleotides, the CDR3 is TGTGCCAGCAGTTTAGTCCGGACTAGCGGGAGTCACGAGCAGTACTTC. V is TRBV28 and J is TRBJ2-7; TRBD2 agrees at 13 bases. CDR3 size: 16 residues. Per germline, CDR1 MDHEN and CDR2 SYDVKM. J was trimmed by 5 bases and V by 2 bases; bases with no gene match: 6.

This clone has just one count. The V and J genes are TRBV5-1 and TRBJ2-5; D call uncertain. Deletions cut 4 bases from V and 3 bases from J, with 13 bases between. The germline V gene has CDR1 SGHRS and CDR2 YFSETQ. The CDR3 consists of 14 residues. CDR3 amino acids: CASSPQNREETQYF. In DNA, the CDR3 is TGCGCCAGCAGCCCCCAGAACCGTGAAGAGACCCAGTACTTC.

The CDR3 protein is CSVSSEYEQYF. In DNA form, the CDR3 reads TGCAGCGTCTCGTCAGAATACGAGCAGTACTTC. This rearrangement joins TRBV29-1 to TRBJ2-7; no reliable D call. Deletions cut 6 bases from V and 4 bases from J, with 10 bases between. This CDR3 region has 11 residues. Germline CDR1 reads SQVTM; CDR2 reads ANQGSEA.

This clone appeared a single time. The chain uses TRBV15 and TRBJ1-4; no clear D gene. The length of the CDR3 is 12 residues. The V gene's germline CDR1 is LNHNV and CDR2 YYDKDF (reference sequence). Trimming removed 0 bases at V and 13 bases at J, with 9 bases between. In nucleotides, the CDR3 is TGTGCCACCAGCAGAGAAAAGGAGAGACTGTTTTTT. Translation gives CATSREKERLFF.

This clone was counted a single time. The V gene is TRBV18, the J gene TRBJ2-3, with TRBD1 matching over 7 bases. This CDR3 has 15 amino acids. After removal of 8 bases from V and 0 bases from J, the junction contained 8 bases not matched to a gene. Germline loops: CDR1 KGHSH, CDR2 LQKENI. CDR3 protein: CASASGTASTDTQYF. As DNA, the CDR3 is TGTGCCAGCGCATCCGGGACAGCTAGCACAGATACGCAGTATTTT.

The CDR3 loop is CASSQPRGTGPNQPQHF. The CDR3 DNA is TGCGCCAGCAGCCAACCTAGGGGGACAGGGCCAAATCAGCCCCAGCATTTT. This chain connects TRBV4-1 to TRBJ1-5; TRBD1 matches at 9 bases. Germline V gene sequence: CDR1 MGHRA, CDR2 YSYEKL. This CDR3 is 17 amino acids long. V was pared by 2 bases and J by 4 bases, with 9 bases of the junction left unmatched.

The CDR3 here is CASSFSGTSFDTQYF. The CDR3 nucleotides read TGCGCCAGCAGCTTTTCCGGGACTAGCTTTGATACGCAGTATTTT. The rearrangement links TRBV5-1 to TRBJ2-3; 9 bases map to TRBD2. Germline V lookup: CDR1 SGHRS, CDR2 YFSETQ. V lost 2 bases, J lost 6 bases, and 7 bases stayed unmatched. CDR3 length equals 15 residues.

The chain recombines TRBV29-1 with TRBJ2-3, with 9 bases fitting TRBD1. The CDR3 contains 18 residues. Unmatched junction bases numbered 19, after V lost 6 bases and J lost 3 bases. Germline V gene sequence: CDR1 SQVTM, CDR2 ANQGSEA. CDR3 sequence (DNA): TGCAGCGTCGGTCAGGGCCCTATTACAGGGGGCGCGACAGATACGCAGTATTTT. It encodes CSVGQGPITGGATDTQYF.

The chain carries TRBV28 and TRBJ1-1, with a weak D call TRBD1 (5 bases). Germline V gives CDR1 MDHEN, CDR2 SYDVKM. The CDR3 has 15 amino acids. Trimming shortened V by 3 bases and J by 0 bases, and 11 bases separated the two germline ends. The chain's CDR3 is CASSLGGVLNTEAFF. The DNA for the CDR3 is TGTGCCAGCAGTTTGGGGGGTGTTCTGAACACTGAAGCTTTCTTT.

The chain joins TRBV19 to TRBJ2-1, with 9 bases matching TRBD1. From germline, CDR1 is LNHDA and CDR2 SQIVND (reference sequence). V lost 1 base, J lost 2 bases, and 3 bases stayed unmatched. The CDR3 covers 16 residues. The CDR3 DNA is TGTGCCAGTAGTATAGGCACAGGGGGCCCCTACAATGAGCAGTTCTTC. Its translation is CASSIGTGGPYNEQFF.

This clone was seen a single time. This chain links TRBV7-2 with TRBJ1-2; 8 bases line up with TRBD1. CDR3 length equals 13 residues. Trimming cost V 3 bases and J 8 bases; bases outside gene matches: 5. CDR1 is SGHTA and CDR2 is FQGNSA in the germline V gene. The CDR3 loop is CASSFDRGGGYTF. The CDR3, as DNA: TGTGCCAGCAGCTTCGACAGGGGCGGGGGCTACACCTTC.

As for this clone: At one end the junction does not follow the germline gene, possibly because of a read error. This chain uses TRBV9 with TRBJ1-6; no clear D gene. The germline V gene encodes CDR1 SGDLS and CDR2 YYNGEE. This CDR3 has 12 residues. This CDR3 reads CASSVAGRTPAF. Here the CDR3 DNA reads TGTGCCAGCAGCGTAGCTGGGCGTACCCCCGCATTT.

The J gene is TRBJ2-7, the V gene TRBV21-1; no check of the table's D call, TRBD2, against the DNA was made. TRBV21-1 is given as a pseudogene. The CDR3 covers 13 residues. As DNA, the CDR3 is TGTGCCTCCGAAACTAGCGGGGCCTACGAGCAGTACTTC. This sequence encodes CASETSGAYEQYF.

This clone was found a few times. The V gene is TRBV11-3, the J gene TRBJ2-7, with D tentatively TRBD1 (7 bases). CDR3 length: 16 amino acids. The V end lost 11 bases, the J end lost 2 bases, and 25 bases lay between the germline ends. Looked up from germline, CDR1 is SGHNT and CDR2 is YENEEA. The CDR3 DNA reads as TGTGCCCCAGGAGGGGACAGAAGCTCGACCACCTACGAGCAGTACTTC. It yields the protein CAPGGDRSSTTYEQYF.

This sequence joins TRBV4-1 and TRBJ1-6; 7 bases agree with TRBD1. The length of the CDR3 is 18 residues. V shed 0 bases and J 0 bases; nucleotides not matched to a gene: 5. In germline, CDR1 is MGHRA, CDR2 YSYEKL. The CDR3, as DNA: TGCGCCAGCAGCCAAGAAGGGTCAGGGGGCTCCTATAATTCACCCCTCCACTTT. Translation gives CASSQEGSGGSYNSPLHF.

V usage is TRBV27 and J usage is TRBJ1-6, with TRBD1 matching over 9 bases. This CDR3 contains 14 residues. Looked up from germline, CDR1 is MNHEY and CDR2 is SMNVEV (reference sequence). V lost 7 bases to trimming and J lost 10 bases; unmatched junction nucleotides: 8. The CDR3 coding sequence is TGTGCCAGCACCCCGGGACAGGGTCCGTCACCCCTCCACTTT. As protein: CASTPGQGPSPLHF.

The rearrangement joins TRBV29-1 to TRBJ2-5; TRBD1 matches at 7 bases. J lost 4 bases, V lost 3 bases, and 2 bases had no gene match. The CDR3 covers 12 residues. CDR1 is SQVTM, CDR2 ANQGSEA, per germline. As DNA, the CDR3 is TGCAGCGTTGATCAGGGGGTAGAGACCCAGTACTTC. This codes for CSVDQGVETQYF.